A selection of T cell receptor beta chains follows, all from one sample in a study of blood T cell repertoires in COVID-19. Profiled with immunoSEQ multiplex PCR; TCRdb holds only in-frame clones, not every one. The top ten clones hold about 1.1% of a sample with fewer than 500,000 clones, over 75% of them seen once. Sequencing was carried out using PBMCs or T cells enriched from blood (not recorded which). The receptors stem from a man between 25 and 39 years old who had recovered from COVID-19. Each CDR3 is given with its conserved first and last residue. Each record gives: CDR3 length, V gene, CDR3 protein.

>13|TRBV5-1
CASGTVPGTEAFF
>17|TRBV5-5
CASSPAGGERSYNEQFF
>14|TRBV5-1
CASGQGAPNEKLFF
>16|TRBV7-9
CASSLSPSRFEDEQFF
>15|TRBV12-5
CASGLGGGPYNEQFF
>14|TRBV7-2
CASSLGTGGYEQFF
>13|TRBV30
CAWRRDLNNEQFF
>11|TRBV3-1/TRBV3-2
CASSQRETQYF
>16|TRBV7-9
CASSLGSSGRAGELFF
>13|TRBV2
CASSGVGDRVQFF
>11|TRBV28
CASSLAYGYTF
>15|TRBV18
CASSPGQGNYNEQFF
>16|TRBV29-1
CSVSVGGSLSNQPQHF
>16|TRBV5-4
CASSPQRRDLTGELFF
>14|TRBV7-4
CASSFLLWSTEAFF
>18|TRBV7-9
CASSHPSSSSASSYEQYF
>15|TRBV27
CASSLAVSSTDTQYF
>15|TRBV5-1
CASSGGTSGTGELFF
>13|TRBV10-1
CASGLAGTDTQYF
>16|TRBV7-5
CVRNPVGLSNTGELFF
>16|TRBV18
CASSPLDLEMNTEAFF
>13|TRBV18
CASSPGLEEEQYF
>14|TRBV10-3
CAISQGHPSTEAFF
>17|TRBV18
CASSPRDRGLTKNIQYF
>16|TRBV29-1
CSVEDGRPKGYNEQFF
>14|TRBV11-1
CASSLALTGTEAFF
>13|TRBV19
CASRTGTFNGYTF
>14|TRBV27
CASSLSGGNQPQHF
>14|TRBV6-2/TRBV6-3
CASSPDFTNYGYTF
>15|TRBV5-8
CASSFVWPGVYGYTF